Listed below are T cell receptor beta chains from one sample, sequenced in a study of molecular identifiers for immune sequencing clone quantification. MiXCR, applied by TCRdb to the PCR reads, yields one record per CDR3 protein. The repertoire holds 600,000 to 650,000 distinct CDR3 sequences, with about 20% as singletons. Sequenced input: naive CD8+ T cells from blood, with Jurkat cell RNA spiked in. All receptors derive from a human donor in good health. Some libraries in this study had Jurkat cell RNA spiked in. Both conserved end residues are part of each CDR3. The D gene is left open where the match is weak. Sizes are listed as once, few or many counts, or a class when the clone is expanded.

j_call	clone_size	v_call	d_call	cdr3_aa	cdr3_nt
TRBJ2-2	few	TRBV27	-	CASSQRVAGAYTGELFF	TGTGCCAGCAGTCAGAGAGTTGCTGGTGCGTACACCGGGGAGCTGTTTTTT
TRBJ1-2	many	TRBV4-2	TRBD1	CASRRTGGNYGYTF	TGTGCCAGCAGGCGGACAGGGGGGAACTATGGCTACACCTTC
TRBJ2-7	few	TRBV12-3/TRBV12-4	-	CASSPSAKQYF	TGTGCCAGCAGTCCCTCAGCCAAGCAGTACTTC
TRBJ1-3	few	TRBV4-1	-	CASSQDERVTLSGNTIYF	TGCGCCAGCAGCCAAGACGAGCGGGTTACTCTCTCTGGAAACACCATATATTTT
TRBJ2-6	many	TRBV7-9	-	CASSSGMSGANVLTF	TGTGCCAGCAGCTCGGGGATGTCTGGGGCCAACGTCCTGACTTTC
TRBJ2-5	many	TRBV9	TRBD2	CASSTRGAQETQYF	TGTGCCAGCAGCACGCGGGGGGCCCAAGAGACCCAGTACTTC
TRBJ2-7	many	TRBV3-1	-	CASSQEGTEDYEQYF	TGTGCCAGCAGCCAAGAAGGGACTGAGGACTACGAGCAGTACTTC
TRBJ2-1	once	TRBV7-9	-	CASSPGIGVYNEQFF	TGTGCCAGCAGTCCGGGGATAGGGGTGTACAATGAGCAGTTCTTC
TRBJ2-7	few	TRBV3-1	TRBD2	CASSHGLAAYSYEQYF	TGTGCCAGCAGCCATGGACTAGCGGCTTACTCCTACGAGCAGTACTTC
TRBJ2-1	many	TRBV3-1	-	CASSQASDLTYNEQFF	TGTGCCAGCAGCCAAGCAAGCGATCTCACCTACAATGAGCAGTTCTTC